Below are 16 T cell receptor beta chains sequenced from a single sample in a study of blood T cells in healthy people across ages. Using a J-beta primer mix together with a sample-barcoded 5' primer, a second PCR was run for roughly 7 to 11 cycles. TCRdb processed the 5' RACE reads anew with MiXCR; each CDR3 protein has one entry. The repertoire holds around 620,000 distinct CDR3 sequences, with 25% to 30% as singletons. Sequenced input: blood. These receptors came from a woman between 65 and 79 years old in good health.

The table lists this clonotype with a few counts. The rearrangement joins TRBV20-1 to TRBJ2-5; possibly TRBD2 for D (7 bases). The CDR3 runs 14 residues. Germline-derived CDR1 and CDR2 are DFQATT and SNEGSKA (reference sequence). The V end was cut by 0 bases, the J end by 5 bases, with 13 bases between. CDR3 nucleotides: TGCAGTGCTAGAGATCGGCGGGGGCGGGAGACCCAGTACTTC. Its protein is CSARDRRGRETQYF.

The chain recombines TRBV4-3 with TRBJ2-5, with D perhaps TRBD1 or TRBD2 (6 bases each). Per germline, CDR1 LGHNA and CDR2 YSLEER. V lost 4 bases, J lost 5 bases, and 17 bases lay in between. The CDR3 spans 15 residues. CDR3 residues: CASSPEEGGSETQYF. The CDR3 DNA reads as TGCGCCAGCAGCCCCGAGGAGGGGGGTTCGGAGACCCAGTACTTC.

A few counts support this clonotype. The chain uses TRBV28 and TRBJ1-2; 7 nucleotides line up with TRBD1. V trimming: 2 bases; J trimming: 4 bases; junction bases outside the gene matches: 4. CDR1 is MDHEN and CDR2 is SYDVKM in the germline V gene. CDR3 length: 14 residues. This CDR3 reads CASSLADRAYGYTF. CDR3 nucleotide sequence: TGTGCCAGCAGTTTAGCCGACAGGGCCTATGGCTACACCTTC.

This clonotype was counted a few times. The chain has TRBV5-1 and TRBJ1-1; D not resolved. This CDR3 contains 14 residues. The V gene lost 5 bases and the J gene lost 1 base, with 12 bases spanning the gap. The germline CDR1 and CDR2 sequences are SGHRS and YFSETQ. The CDR3, as DNA: TGCGCCAGCAGTAAAACGGGTGGGAACACTGAAGCTTTCTTT. Translating gives CASSKTGGNTEAFF.

This sequence joins TRBV2 and TRBJ2-7; D could derive from TRBD1 or TRBD2 (5 bases each). The CDR3 runs to 17 residues. Germline lookup yields CDR1 SNHLY and CDR2 FYNNEI. Trimming stripped 2 bases from V and 3 bases from J, with 20 bases between. CDR3 in amino acids: CASSEHLGAGTGYEQYF. CDR3 in DNA: TGTGCCAGCAGTGAACATCTCGGGGCAGGGACCGGCTACGAGCAGTACTTC. Full variable domain (outside the CDR3, taken from reference TRBV2 and TRBJ2-7): EPEVTQTPSHQVTQMGQEVILRCVPISNHLYFYWYRQILGQKVEFLVSFYNNEISEKSEIFDDQFSVERPDGSNFTLKIRSTKLEDSAMYFCASSEHLGAGTGYEQYFGPGTRLTVT.

The chain employs TRBV20-1 and TRBJ1-1, with TRBD1 matching over 8 bases. Germline values: CDR1 DFQATT, CDR2 SNEGSKA (reference sequence). The CDR3 is 16 residues long. Unmatched junction bases numbered 9, after V lost 0 bases and J lost 3 bases. The CDR3 here is CSARDVQGARDTEAFF. Written as DNA, the CDR3 is TGCAGTGCTAGAGATGTCCAGGGGGCGCGGGACACTGAAGCTTTCTTT.

In its sample, this clonotype was seen a few times. The chain joins TRBV5-1 to TRBJ2-3, with D tentatively TRBD1 or TRBD2 (5 bases each). The V end lost 3 bases, the J end lost 2 bases, and 13 bases lay between the germline ends. The germline CDR1 and CDR2 sequences are SGHRS and YFSETQ. This CDR3 has 15 residues. The DNA of the CDR3 is TGCGCCAGCAGCTCCTTGGGGGTCGTCACAGATACGCAGTATTTT. As protein: CASSSLGVVTDTQYF.

This clonotype has only a few counts. This sequence joins TRBV6-2 or TRBV6-3 and TRBJ1-5, with 10 bases lining up with TRBD1. CDR1 and CDR2 from the germline V gene are MNHEY and SVGEGT. J gave up 0 bases and V 0 bases, and 5 bases lay outside the gene matches. CDR3 length: 18 residues. CDR3 loop: CASSYSRDRGYSNQPQHF. The CDR3 nucleotides are TGTGCCAGCAGTTACTCCCGGGACAGGGGATATAGCAATCAGCCCCAGCATTTT.

This clonotype has just a few counts. The gene calls are TRBV15 and TRBJ2-1; a possible D gene is TRBD2 (5 bases). CDR3 length: 14 amino acids. CDR1 and CDR2 (germline): LNHNV, YYDKDF (reference sequence). V was cut by 2 bases and J by 7 bases, with 12 bases left in between. In nucleotides, the CDR3 is TGTGCCACCAGCAGAAGCGGACTGATAAATGAGCAGTTCTTC. Protein product: CATSRSGLINEQFF.

This clonotype was seen more than once but under ten times. The chain recombines TRBV7-2 with TRBJ2-1, with D perhaps TRBD2 (5 bases). CDR3 length: 14 amino acids. Germline V gene data show CDR1 as SGHTA and CDR2 as FQGNSA. V lost 3 bases and J lost 7, with 13 bases in between. This CDR3 reads CASSFSRDSNEQFF. The CDR3 DNA reads TGTGCCAGCAGCTTTTCTCGGGATTCAAATGAGCAGTTCTTC.

The chain carries TRBV11-2 and TRBJ2-7; D unclear. The CDR3 covers 14 residues. The germline gives CDR1 SGHAT, CDR2 FQNNGV. Deletions cut 1 base from V and 2 bases from J, with 9 bases between. CDR3 in amino acids: CASSLGPWTYEQYF. The CDR3, as DNA: TGTGCCAGCAGCTTAGGCCCCTGGACCTACGAGCAGTACTTC.

In its sample, this clonotype was seen a few times. This chain uses TRBV7-2 with TRBJ2-5; D remains unclear. The J call may be in error: the DNA end matches TRBJ2-1 better. This CDR3 contains 16 residues. CDR1 and CDR2 (germline): SGHTA, FQGNSA. This CDR3 is CASSLRSGVRYNEQFF. The CDR3 bases are TGTGCCAGCAGCCTAAGGTCGGGTGTGCGCTACAATGAGCAGTTCTTC.

In its sample, this clonotype was seen many times. V usage is TRBV7-2 and J usage is TRBJ2-7; TRBD2 agrees at 8 bases. Germline CDR1 SGHTA, CDR2 FQGNSA. This CDR3 has 17 residues. The V segment lost 1 base and the J segment 1 base; nucleotides outside the gene matches: 9. CDR3 protein: CASSLGARSGGSYEQYF. CDR3 nucleotide sequence: TGTGCCAGCAGCTTAGGGGCGCGGAGCGGGGGTTCCTACGAGCAGTACTTC.

This clonotype was detected only once. V gene TRBV5-1 combines with J gene TRBJ1-1; D gene unclear. This CDR3 contains 16 residues. Trimming removed 3 bases at V and 3 bases at J, with 18 bases between. Germline V gives CDR1 SGHRS, CDR2 YFSETQ. For the CDR3, the DNA is TGCGCCAGCAGCTCCAGTCCCTTGGGTATGGACACTGAAGCTTTCTTT. It yields the protein CASSSSPLGMDTEAFF.

This clonotype showed up just a few times. The rearrangement joins TRBV11-2 to TRBJ2-7; D perhaps matches TRBD1 (5 bases). This CDR3 has 15 amino acids. CDR1 is SGHAT and CDR2 is FQNNGV in the germline V gene. Between the trimmed V and J ends, which lost 1 base and 5 bases, there was a span of 15 bases. Here the CDR3 reads CASSLVGVKANEQYF. The CDR3 DNA is TGTGCCAGCAGCTTAGTAGGGGTTAAGGCAAACGAGCAGTACTTC.

The chain joins TRBV20-1 to TRBJ1-6; D unclear. Trimming stripped 7 bases from V and 8 bases from J, with 21 bases between. This CDR3 has 15 amino acids. Germline CDR1 is DFQATT and CDR2 is SNEGSKA (reference sequence). The CDR3 sequence: CSVNTLGSSDSPLHF. The CDR3 DNA sequence: TGCAGTGTTAATACCTTGGGATCCTCGGATTCACCCCTCCACTTT.